This T cell receptor beta chain stems from a study of OX40 agonist ivuxolimab in advanced cancers. Turning to the study itself: Patients took ivuxolimab, an agonistic anti-OX40 (CD134) antibody. The study reported partial responses in three patients: one hepatocellular carcinoma, two cutaneous melanoma.

Data came from immunoSEQ multiplex PCR; TCRdb stores just in-frame clones and leaves some out. Here the sample spans roughly 42,000 clones, roughly 86% being singletons. People who had autoimmune disease history or systemic immunosuppression were excluded. Comment on this clone: The antigen is unknown.

The study's findings and limits: The CD4+ and CD8+ T cells in the blood had expanded clonally by week 6 at 0.1 to 3.0 mg/kg.

This receptor was obtained from an adult with an advanced solid tumor such as melanoma, head and neck, liver or kidney cancer. Sequenced material: CD4+ or CD8+ T cells sorted from blood, taken in a trial of the OX40 agonist ivuxolimab.

CDR3 DNA: TGCGCCAGCAGCCACCGAGGGCTTAGCGGGAGGAGCACAGATACGCAGTATTTT. This codes for CASSHRGLSGRSTDTQYF. V usage is TRBV4-3 and J usage is TRBJ2-3; the match to TRBD2 covers 10 bases. Germline lookup yields CDR1 LGHNA and CDR2 YSLEER. The CDR3 runs 18 residues. Unmatched junction bases numbered 9, after V lost 3 bases and J lost 0 bases.